This paragraph reports one T cell receptor (beta chain). Its antigen is unknown. One base away lies a much larger clone, so this may be a sequencing read error. V gave up 0 bases and J gave up 5 bases, with 16 bases separating them. CDR1 MRHNA and CDR2 SNTAGT come from the germline V gene. The CDR3 length is 17 residues. TCRdb re-derived calls from the 5' RACE reads in MiXCR, one entry per CDR3 protein. Here the sample spans thousands of distinct CDR3 sequences, over 5.5% being singletons. These data belong to a study of spatial heterogeneity in lung cancer. For the study at large: In raw reads, more than nine appearances on average were recorded for each unique TCR and UMI combination.

Time point meaning: sample taken at primary tumor resection. General study results and limits: Mutation tallies in tumors tracked expanded intratumoral alpha and beta TCR counts. The counts of expanded TCRs, ubiquitous and regional, tracked ubiquitous and regional nonsynonymous mutations, respectively.

The receptor comes from a male donor with early-stage non-small cell lung cancer. Here the sequenced sample was lung tumor tissue, taken at surgery. The chain employs TRBV6-4 and TRBJ1-4; D unclear. CDR3 residues: CASSDSSNTELNEKLFF. The CDR3 nucleotides read TGTGCCAGCAGTGACTCTTCGAACACGGAACTCAATGAAAAACTGTTTTTT.